These 17 T cell receptor beta chains were all obtained from the same sample, sequenced in a study of T-cell reconstitution after alpha-beta-depleted transplantation in children. Unique molecular identifiers were built into the TCRbeta library. TCRdb fed the PCR reads into MiXCR, producing one record per CDR3 protein. Of hundreds of thousands of distinct CDR3 sequences listed, 10% to 15% are singletons. The sequenced sample was PBMCs, obtained before TCRalphabeta/CD19-depleted stem cell transplant. The receptor source for this set is a girl aged 2 to 10 with congenital amegakaryocytic thrombocytopenia, due to receive a stem cell transplant.

The gene calls are TRBV7-6 and TRBJ2-3; D gene unclear. The germline V gene encodes CDR1 SGHVS and CDR2 FNYEAQ. This CDR3 spans 13 amino acids. V was cut by 5 bases and J by 6 bases, with 12 bases left in between. Written as DNA, the CDR3 is TGTGCCAGCAGCCCGGTGTCTGTGGATACGCAGTATTTT. It translates to CASSPVSVDTQYF. Drawing the rest from reference TRBV7-6 and TRBJ2-3, the complete variable domain is GAGVSQSPRYKVTKRGQDVALRCDPISGHVSLYWYRQALGQGPEFLTYFNYEAQQDKSGLPNDRFSAERPEGSISTLTIQRTEQRDSAMYRCASSPVSVDTQYFGPGTRLTVL.

As to this clonotype: Given a much more abundant clone one base away, this may be a read error. This chain joins TRBV10-1 and TRBJ2-2; D perhaps matches TRBD2 (5 bases). There are 14 residues in the CDR3. V gave up 6 bases and J gave up 9 bases, with 17 bases separating them. Germline V gives CDR1 WNHNN, CDR2 SYGVQD (reference sequence). CDR3 DNA: TGCGCCAGCAGATCCGCCGGGGATACCAGGGAGCTGTTTTTT. It encodes CASRSAGDTRELFF.

Many counts were recorded for this clonotype. J is TRBJ2-1 and V is TRBV20-1; D unclear. The CDR3 length is 13 residues. Trimming shortened V by 6 bases and J by 5 bases, and 14 bases separated the two germline ends. Germline CDR1 is DFQATT and CDR2 is SNEGSKA (reference sequence). The CDR3 sequence: CSASPRANNEQFF. DNA of the CDR3: TGCAGTGCCTCCCCCCGGGCGAACAATGAGCAGTTCTTC.

J is TRBJ2-7 and V is TRBV11-3; 8 nucleotides match TRBD1. The V gene end was trimmed by 11 bases and the J gene end by 3 bases; junction bases not matched to a gene: 12. Germline V gene sequence: CDR1 SGHNT, CDR2 YENEEA. The CDR3 is 14 residues long. The CDR3 coding sequence is TGTGCCCGTCCGGGACAGGACGTTCACTACGAGCAGTACTTC. It translates to CARPGQDVHYEQYF.

This clonotype was seen more than once but under ten times. The genes are TRBV12-3 or TRBV12-4 and TRBJ1-1; TRBD1 might be the D (6 bases). This CDR3 has 14 amino acids. Trimming removed 5 bases from V and 11 bases from J, with 21 bases in between. This CDR3 reads CASSLPQGHSMAFF. The CDR3 DNA is TGTGCCAGCAGTCTTCCCCAGGGGCACTCAATGGCTTTCTTT.

This clonotype was seen a single time. A much bigger clone sits one base away, suggesting this may be a read error. The chain has TRBV7-9 and TRBJ2-2, with D possibly TRBD2 on 6 matching bases. The germline V gene has CDR1 SEHNR and CDR2 FQNEAQ (reference sequence). V lost 5 bases and J lost 9, with 16 bases in between. The CDR3 sequence is 14 residues long. The CDR3 bases are TGTGCCAGCAGCCTCGCTAGCGATGCCAGGGAGCTGTTTTTT. Its protein is CASSLASDARELFF.

The sample holds many counts of this clonotype. This chain links TRBV4-1 with TRBJ2-1; D is unresolved. V was pared by 0 bases and J by 4 bases, with 13 bases between. The germline V gene encodes CDR1 MGHRA and CDR2 YSYEKL. The CDR3 covers 16 residues. In DNA form, the CDR3 reads TGCGCCAGCAGCCAAGATGGAATTGGCTCATACAATGAGCAGTTCTTC. As protein: CASSQDGIGSYNEQFF.

Only a few counts were recorded for this clonotype. The V gene is TRBV7-8, the J gene TRBJ2-3; possible D gene TRBD2, 5 bases. The CDR3 is made up of 15 amino acids. V gave up 4 bases and J gave up 1 base, with 12 bases separating them. CDR1 is SGHVS and CDR2 is FQNEAQ in the germline V gene. The CDR3 DNA is TGTGCCAGCAGCTCGGAGGCCCCTGGCACAGATACGCAGTATTTT. Its protein is CASSSEAPGTDTQYF.

This clonotype occurred a few times. The rearrangement uses TRBV7-2 and TRBJ1-2, with TRBD1 as a possible D gene (5 bases). With 2 bases removed from V and 4 bases from J, the gap between germline ends came to 11 bases. Germline V gene lookup returns CDR1 SGHTA and CDR2 FQGNSA. The CDR3 extends over 14 amino acids. CDR3 sequence reads: CASSLQGDRYGYTF. As DNA, the CDR3 is TGTGCCAGCAGCTTACAAGGGGACCGCTATGGCTACACCTTC.

J is TRBJ2-3 and V is TRBV19; the D is unclear. This CDR3 is 13 amino acids long. V was pared by 10 bases and J by 4 bases, with 15 bases between. The germline gives CDR1 LNHDA, CDR2 SQIVND (reference sequence). The CDR3 region has the DNA TGTGCCACAAGAATTGTCGGGTCAGATACGCAGTATTTT. This gives the protein CATRIVGSDTQYF.

There are a few counts of this clonotype. This chain links TRBV5-5 with TRBJ2-3, with TRBD2 as a possible D gene (5 bases). V shed 5 bases and J shed 3 bases, with 16 bases lying between them. Germline CDR1 SGHKS, CDR2 YYEKEE (reference sequence). This CDR3 comprises 15 residues. CDR3 sequence (DNA): TGTGCCAGCAGACTCCTTCTCTCGGGGACAGATACGCAGTATTTT. Protein sequence: CASRLLLSGTDTQYF. The full variable domain, rest sourced from reference TRBV5-5 and TRBJ2-3, is DAGVTQSPTHLIKTRGQQVTLRCSPISGHKSVSWYQQVLGQGPQFIFQYYEKEERGRGNFPDRFSARQFPNYSSELNVNALLLGDSALYLCASRLLLSGTDTQYFGPGTRLTVL.

In its sample, this clonotype was seen a few times. The gene calls are TRBV30 and TRBJ1-6; the D is unclear. Trimming stripped 2 bases from V and 8 bases from J, with 16 bases between. The length of the CDR3 is 15 residues. Germline values: CDR1 GTSNPN, CDR2 SVGIG (reference sequence). CDR3 DNA sequence: TGTGCCTGGAGTCTCCCGGGGAGAATCGATTCACCCCTCCACTTT. Its translation is CAWSLPGRIDSPLHF.

This clonotype was picked up many times. CDR3 in amino acids: CASSGGSREQYF. The CDR3 DNA follows: TGTGCCAGCAGTGGGGGGTCCCGCGAGCAGTACTTC. This chain links TRBV28 with TRBJ2-7, with D tentatively TRBD2 (6 bases). The germline V gene has CDR1 MDHEN and CDR2 SYDVKM. Trimming cost V 5 bases and J 6 bases, with 11 bases left between them. The CDR3 contains 12 residues.

There are many counts of this clonotype. The chain employs TRBV10-2 and TRBJ2-7; D remains unclear. CDR3 length: 17 amino acids. V lost 3 bases to trimming and J lost 2 bases, with 20 bases between them. CDR1 and CDR2 from the germline V gene are WSHSY and SAAADI. The CDR3 coding sequence is TGCGCCAGCAGTGACAAGGTTTTGGTCCTCGGCCCCTACGAGCAGTACTTC. It yields the protein CASSDKVLVLGPYEQYF.

This clonotype was observed many times. The chain uses TRBV11-2 and TRBJ2-1; D unclear. This CDR3 region has 13 residues. Germline CDR1 and CDR2: SGHAT and FQNNGV. Trimming shortened V by 4 bases and J by 5 bases, and 9 bases separated the two germline ends. The CDR3 sequence is CASSSIAHNEQFF. The CDR3, as DNA: TGTGCCAGCAGCTCCATAGCTCACAATGAGCAGTTCTTC.

This clonotype came up a few times. This rearrangement joins TRBV11-2 to TRBJ2-7; the match to TRBD1 covers 10 bases. CDR3 length equals 15 residues. Germline loops: CDR1 SGHAT, CDR2 FQNNGV. V shed 4 bases, J shed 5 bases, and the junction held 8 bases outside the gene matches. CDR3 in amino acids: CASSSPGQGPHEQYF. CDR3 coding DNA: TGTGCCAGCAGCTCCCCGGGACAGGGGCCCCACGAGCAGTACTTC.

This clonotype was observed a few times. The chain recombines TRBV5-1 with TRBJ1-4, with 8 positions matching TRBD1. This CDR3 comprises 16 residues. J gave up 4 bases and V 2 bases, and 7 bases lay outside the gene matches. From germline, CDR1 is SGHRS and CDR2 YFSETQ. For the CDR3, the DNA is TGCGCCAGCAGCTTACCTGGACAGGGCCATAATGAAAAACTGTTTTTT. This sequence encodes CASSLPGQGHNEKLFF.